Below are 18 T cell receptor beta chains sequenced from a single sample in a study of shared clonotypes between healthy human individuals. Here immunoSEQ multiplex PCR was the method, and the copy in TCRdb shows in-frame clones only, minus some. The sample yields 2 million to 2.5 million clones, 92% seen once. Sample: naive CD4+ T cells from PBMCs. The subset is: CD45RA+ positively selected. The receptors were gathered from a man between 18 and 29 years old in good health. Some clones in this sample may be carry-over from other donors' samples.

This clone has more than one count but fewer than ten. This chain links TRBV20-1 with TRBJ1-1; tentative D call: TRBD1 (6 bases). There are 11 residues in the CDR3. Trimming shortened V by 8 bases and J by 8 bases, and 15 bases separated the two germline ends. CDR1 and CDR2 (germline): DFQATT, SNEGSKA (reference sequence). Written as DNA, the CDR3 is TGCAGTCCTTCAACCGGGACAGAAGCTTTCTTT. Its translation: CSPSTGTEAFF.

The chain recombines TRBV5-1 with TRBJ2-7; 11 positions agree with TRBD2. The CDR3 runs 15 residues. V was pared by 4 bases and J by 3 bases, with 6 bases of the junction left unmatched. Germline values: CDR1 SGHRS, CDR2 YFSETQ. CDR3 sequence (DNA): TGCGCCAGCAGCCATACTAGCGGGGGCAACTACGAGCAGTACTTC. The encoded protein is CASSHTSGGNYEQYF.

On this clone itself: This CDR3 is also generated by other DNA sequences in the sample. The rearrangement links TRBV7-3 to TRBJ2-7; the match to TRBD1 covers 8 bases. With 4 bases clipped from V and 6 bases from J, the junction kept 5 bases outside the gene matches. This CDR3 has 13 residues. CDR1 is SGHTA, CDR2 FQGTGA, per germline. Written as DNA, the CDR3 is TGTGCCAGCAGCTCCGGACAGGGAGGCGAGCAGTACTTC. Its translation is CASSSGQGGEQYF.

The CDR3 DNA reads TGTGCCAGCAGTGACATAGGAGGAGGGCGAAGATCCGATACGCAGTATTTT. Translated: CASSDIGGGRRSDTQYF. The chain joins TRBV25-1 to TRBJ2-3, with D tentatively TRBD2 (6 bases). Germline V gene sequence: CDR1 MGHDK, CDR2 SYGVNS. With 3 bases removed from V and 6 bases from J, the gap between germline ends came to 22 bases. This CDR3 has 17 residues.

The chain couples TRBV7-9 to TRBJ2-7; TRBD1 matches at 8 bases. J lost 5 bases, V lost 1 base, and 1 base had no gene match. In germline, CDR1 is SEHNR, CDR2 FQNEAQ (reference sequence). CDR3 length equals 13 residues. The DNA for the CDR3 is TGTGCCAGCAGCTTAGGGACAGGGCACGAGCAGTACTTC. Protein sequence: CASSLGTGHEQYF.

Only one count was recorded for this clone. This chain connects TRBV27 to TRBJ2-7; possible D gene TRBD2, 5 bases. V lost 0 bases, J lost 9 bases, and 12 bases lay in between. The V gene's germline CDR1 is MNHEY and CDR2 SMNVEV (reference sequence). The CDR3 length is 13 residues. The CDR3 bases are TGTGCCAGCAGTTTATCCCTGCAGCGGAGGCAGTACTTC. Translated, it gives CASSLSLQRRQYF.

A remark on this clone: The same CDR3 arises from other DNA sequences in this sample as well. The chain carries TRBV5-1 and TRBJ2-1; 8 nucleotides match TRBD2. The junction had 8 bases not matched to a gene; V was cut back by 0 bases and J by 6 bases. Germline lookup yields CDR1 SGHRS and CDR2 YFSETQ. The CDR3 contains 16 residues. CDR3 amino acids: CASSLGPAGVGNEQFF. The CDR3 DNA follows: TGCGCCAGCAGCTTGGGCCCAGCGGGAGTGGGCAATGAGCAGTTCTTC.

V usage is TRBV5-1 and J usage is TRBJ2-3, with 9 bases fitting TRBD1. Trimming at V came to 4 bases and at J to 3 bases, leaving 12 bases not matched to a gene. In germline, CDR1 is SGHRS, CDR2 YFSETQ. The CDR3 totals 17 residues. The CDR3 coding sequence is TGCGCCAGCAGCCCGGGGTCCGGACAGGGGAGGACAGATACGCAGTATTTT. Its translation: CASSPGSGQGRTDTQYF.

The J gene is TRBJ1-1, the V gene TRBV6-5; no clear D. This CDR3 region has 15 residues. Trimming cost V 6 bases and J 7 bases, with 21 bases left between them. Germline lookup yields CDR1 MNHEY and CDR2 SVGAGI. The CDR3 nucleotides are TGTGCCAGCAGCCCCCTGGACCCCATGGGAGTTGAAGCTTTCTTT. Residues: CASSPLDPMGVEAFF.

The CDR3 nucleotides are TGTGCCAGCAGCGGGGGGCTCCAAGAGACCCAGTACTTC. It encodes CASSGGLQETQYF. The chain combines TRBV5-4 with TRBJ2-5; D possibly uses TRBD1 or TRBD2 (6 bases each). This CDR3 has 13 amino acids. Per the germline V gene, CDR1 is SGHNT and CDR2 is YYREEE (reference sequence). V was cut by 4 bases and J by 1 base, with 8 bases left in between.

The rearrangement joins TRBV5-6 to TRBJ1-3, with 8 bases identical to TRBD1. CDR3 length: 16 amino acids. Germline V gene lookup returns CDR1 SGHDT and CDR2 YYEEEE. The junction had 7 bases not matched to a gene; V was cut back by 3 bases and J by 2 bases. The CDR3 reads CASSYGQGMPGNTIYF. DNA of the CDR3: TGTGCCAGCAGCTACGGACAGGGCATGCCTGGAAACACCATATATTTT. Full variable domain (missing parts from reference TRBV5-6 and TRBJ1-3): DAGVTQSPTHLIKTRGQQVTLRCSPKSGHDTVSWYQQALGQGPQFIFQYYEEEERQRGNFPDRFSGHQFPNYSSELNVNALLLGDSALYLCASSYGQGMPGNTIYFGEGSWLTVV.

This clone was seen only once. The rearrangement uses TRBV15 and TRBJ1-4, with TRBD1 matching 7 bases. Unmatched junction bases numbered 16, after V lost 5 bases and J lost 4 bases. Germline CDR1 is LNHNV and CDR2 is YYDKDF (reference sequence). The CDR3 consists of 18 residues. CDR3 in amino acids: CATSRRDSTGGYNEKLFF. CDR3 DNA sequence: TGTGCCACCAGCCGGAGGGACAGTACTGGAGGTTATAATGAAAAACTGTTTTTT.

The J gene is TRBJ1-1, the V gene TRBV28, with D possibly matching TRBD1 (5 bases). This CDR3 is 17 amino acids long. Germline loops: CDR1 MDHEN, CDR2 SYDVKM. The V and J ends lost 2 bases and 0 bases respectively, with 16 bases between them. CDR3 in amino acids: CASSLGGGDHMNTEAFF. CDR3 nucleotides: TGTGCCAGCAGTTTAGGGGGAGGGGATCATATGAACACTGAAGCTTTCTTT.

J is TRBJ1-1 and V is TRBV28; possibly TRBD1 for D (6 bases). This CDR3 has 15 residues. Deletions cut 2 bases from V and 1 base from J, with 11 bases between. Germline assignment: CDR1 MDHEN and CDR2 SYDVKM. The CDR3 loop reads CASSLGGLGNTEAFF. The CDR3 nucleotides read TGTGCCAGCAGTTTAGGGGGGCTGGGGAACACTGAAGCTTTCTTT.

This clone was picked up one time. Here the CDR3 reads CASNIGGNEKLFF. CDR3 nucleotides: TGTGCCAGCAACATAGGCGGAAATGAAAAACTGTTTTTT. The chain couples TRBV28 to TRBJ1-4; unclear D gene. V was shortened by 7 bases and J by 5 bases, with 11 bases between the two germline ends. The V gene's germline CDR1 is MDHEN and CDR2 SYDVKM. CDR3 length: 13 amino acids.

This chain uses TRBV11-2 with TRBJ2-6, with D possibly matching TRBD1 (5 bases). The V gene's germline CDR1 is SGHAT and CDR2 FQNNGV. Trimming stripped 1 base from V and 4 bases from J, with 20 bases between. The CDR3 is 19 residues long. The CDR3 here is CASSLVSAGLGSGANVLTF. The CDR3 DNA follows: TGTGCCAGCAGCTTAGTATCGGCAGGGCTGGGTTCCGGGGCCAACGTCCTGACTTTC.

The chain combines TRBV19 with TRBJ1-2, with 8 bases that match TRBD1. After removal of 1 base from V and 4 bases from J, the junction contained 5 bases not matched to a gene. The CDR3 extends over 15 amino acids. The germline gives CDR1 LNHDA, CDR2 SQIVND (reference sequence). The CDR3 DNA sequence: TGTGCCAGTAGTATAGGGGGACAGGAAATCTATGGCTACACCTTC. Translation gives CASSIGGQEIYGYTF.

The chain recombines TRBV11-2 with TRBJ1-2, with D perhaps TRBD1 (5 bases). Trimming removed 5 bases at V and 3 bases at J, with 16 bases between. The CDR3 is 15 amino acids. The V gene's germline CDR1 is SGHAT and CDR2 FQNNGV. The CDR3 is CASSISPGGDYGYTF. CDR3 DNA: TGTGCCAGCAGCATAAGTCCGGGGGGGGACTATGGCTACACCTTC.